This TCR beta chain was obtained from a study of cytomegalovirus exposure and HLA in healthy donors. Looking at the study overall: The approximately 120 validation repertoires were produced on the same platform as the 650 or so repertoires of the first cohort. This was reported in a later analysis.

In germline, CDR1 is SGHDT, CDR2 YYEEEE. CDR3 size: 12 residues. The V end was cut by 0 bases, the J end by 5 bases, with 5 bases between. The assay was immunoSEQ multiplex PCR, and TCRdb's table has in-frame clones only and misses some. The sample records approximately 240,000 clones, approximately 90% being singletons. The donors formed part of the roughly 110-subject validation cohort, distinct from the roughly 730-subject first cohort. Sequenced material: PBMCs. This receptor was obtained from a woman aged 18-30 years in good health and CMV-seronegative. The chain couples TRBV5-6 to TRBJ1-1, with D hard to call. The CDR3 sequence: CASSLVGTEAFF. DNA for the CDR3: TGTGCCAGCAGCTTGGTCGGTACTGAAGCTTTCTTT.